This TCR beta chain was documented in a study of blood T cell repertoires in COVID-19. Clones were sequenced by immunoSEQ multiplex PCR, and TCRdb holds only the in-frame ones, with some missing. There are around 370,000 clones in the sample; 88% occur only once, and more than 1% lies in the top ten. Individuals aged about 18 to 90 years were recruited from 24 US areas. Cohorts were assigned according to the clinical history that participants reported. Sequenced material: PBMCs or T cells enriched from blood (not recorded which). This receptor was obtained from a woman aged 18 to 35 who had recovered from COVID-19.

This CDR3 reads CASSFGLVLEQFF. Here the CDR3 DNA reads TGTGCCAGCAGTTTTGGACTAGTCCTTGAGCAGTTCTTC. V gene TRBV12-3 or TRBV12-4 combines with J gene TRBJ2-1; 7 bases match TRBD2. Germline trimming cut 3 bases from V and 9 bases from J; bases unmatched to any gene: 5. The CDR3 covers 13 residues.